The 17 T cell receptor beta chains listed next were all sequenced from one sample in a study of T cells after posttransplantation cyclophosphamide. Measured with immunoSEQ multiplex PCR; TCRdb has only the in-frame clones, and not every one. The table includes some 27,000 clones, roughly 89% detected once. The sequenced sample was PBMCs. Receptors originate from a man aged 45 to 65.

Worth noting for this clone: Other nucleotide sequences from this sample produce the same CDR3. This rearrangement joins TRBV19 to TRBJ1-2; 7 bases agree with TRBD1. The germline V gene has CDR1 LNHDA and CDR2 SQIVND (reference sequence). J lost 0 bases, V lost 9 bases, and 13 bases had no gene match. This CDR3 has 16 residues. The CDR3 reads CASSARDRRSNYGYTF. CDR3 DNA: TGTGCCAGCAGTGCCCGGGACAGACGTTCTAACTATGGCTACACCTTC.

The chain has TRBV9 and TRBJ2-2; maybe TRBD2 (5 bases). This CDR3 spans 15 amino acids. CDR1 and CDR2 from the germline V gene are SGDLS and YYNGEE. V lost 3 bases and J lost 7, with 16 bases in between. DNA of the CDR3: TGTGCCAGCAGCGCCCGGATCGGACGGGGCGGGGAGCTGTTTTTT. It yields the protein CASSARIGRGGELFF.

The V call is TRBV4-2, the J call TRBJ2-3; tentative D call: TRBD2 (6 bases). The CDR3 is 15 amino acids. Per the germline V gene, CDR1 is LGHNA and CDR2 is YNFKEQ. V lost 4 bases, J lost 3 bases, and 14 bases lay in between. The CDR3 nucleotides are TGTGCCAGCAGCCCAACTAGCATTTCTACAGATACGCAGTATTTT. The encoded protein is CASSPTSISTDTQYF.

The V and J genes are TRBV5-4 and TRBJ1-2, with D possibly TRBD1 on 5 matching bases. Trimming stripped 5 bases from V and 3 bases from J, with 14 bases between. Germline-derived CDR1 and CDR2 are SGHNT and YYREEE (reference sequence). The length of the CDR3 is 14 residues. The CDR3 protein is CASSHRYSDYGYTF. For the CDR3, the DNA is TGTGCCAGCAGTCACAGGTACAGCGACTATGGCTACACCTTC.

This rearrangement joins TRBV28 to TRBJ2-7, with 7 bases aligning to TRBD1. CDR3 length: 15 amino acids. The V gene end was trimmed by 7 bases and the J gene end by 0 bases; junction bases not matched to a gene: 9. Looked up from germline, CDR1 is MDHEN and CDR2 is SYDVKM. CDR3 nucleotide sequence: TGTGCCAGCACCCGTCGGACAGGAAGCTCCTACGAGCAGTACTTC. Its translation is CASTRRTGSSYEQYF.

The chain uses TRBV7-8 and TRBJ1-4; D remains unclear. Germline loops: CDR1 SGHVS, CDR2 FQNEAQ. The CDR3 is 13 residues long. With 1 base removed from V and 8 bases from J, the gap between germline ends came to 8 bases. The CDR3 bases are TGTGCCAGCAGCTTAGGATTTCAGGAAAAACTGTTTTTT. Translating gives CASSLGFQEKLFF.

The count of this clone is one. This sequence joins TRBV19 and TRBJ1-2; a possible D gene is TRBD1 (6 bases). In germline, CDR1 is LNHDA, CDR2 SQIVND (reference sequence). V lost 9 bases and J 5 bases, leaving 10 bases between the germline ends. The CDR3 has 11 amino acids. The CDR3 protein is CASSTGYGYTF. The DNA of the CDR3 is TGTGCCAGCTCGACAGGTTATGGCTACACCTTC.

The V and J genes are TRBV5-1 and TRBJ1-5, with D maybe TRBD1 (5 bases). Per germline, CDR1 SGHRS and CDR2 YFSETQ. CDR3 length: 14 residues. V shed 4 bases and J shed 6 bases, with 14 bases lying between them. CDR3 nucleotides: TGCGCCAGCAGCGAATTAGGGGTAGGTCAGCCCCAGCATTTT. Amino acids: CASSELGVGQPQHF.

This chain uses TRBV4-3 with TRBJ2-6; 8 bases match TRBD1. Germline lookup yields CDR1 LGHNA and CDR2 YSLEER. V lost 0 bases, J lost 11 bases, and 3 bases stayed unmatched. The CDR3 runs to 14 residues. The CDR3 nucleotides are TGCGCCAGCAGCCAAGACAGGGGGCCATACGTCCTGACTTTC. Protein product: CASSQDRGPYVLTF.

This clone was found a few times. The V gene is TRBV4-3, the J gene TRBJ2-7; TRBD1 matches at 10 bases. Germline trimming cut 3 bases from V and 6 bases from J; bases unmatched to any gene: 11. The CDR3 totals 16 residues. Germline V lookup: CDR1 LGHNA, CDR2 YSLEER. CDR3 sequence reads: CASSQFPGQGSGEQYF. CDR3 DNA sequence: TGCGCCAGCAGCCAGTTCCCGGGACAGGGGTCGGGCGAGCAGTACTTC.

The chain recombines TRBV30 with TRBJ1-5; perhaps TRBD1 as D (5 bases). CDR1 GTSNPN and CDR2 SVGIG come from the germline V gene (reference sequence). This CDR3 comprises 13 residues. Trimming shortened V by 2 bases and J by 4 bases, and 9 bases separated the two germline ends. The CDR3 DNA follows: TGTGCCTGGAGTCTTAAGGGGAATCAGCCCCAGCATTTT. Amino acid sequence: CAWSLKGNQPQHF.

The chain links TRBV7-6 to TRBJ2-1; possible D gene TRBD1, 6 bases. V lost 1 base and J lost 7, with 14 bases in between. The CDR3 is 15 residues long. Germline V gives CDR1 SGHVS, CDR2 FNYEAQ. CDR3 sequence: CASSLVVGARNEQFF. In nucleotides, the CDR3 is TGTGCCAGCAGCTTAGTTGTGGGGGCGCGTAATGAGCAGTTCTTC.

The chain employs TRBV6-1 and TRBJ1-4; possible D gene TRBD1, 6 bases. The CDR3 contains 14 residues. Trimming took off 5 bases at V and 8 bases at J, with 15 bases between the two ends. The V gene's germline CDR1 is MNHNS and CDR2 SASEGT. This chain's CDR3 is CASSTGHKGEKLFF. The CDR3 nucleotides read TGTGCCAGCAGTACGGGACATAAAGGGGAAAAACTGTTTTTT.

The J gene is TRBJ1-2, the V gene TRBV29-1, with D possibly matching TRBD1 (5 bases). The CDR3 covers 14 residues. With 0 bases removed from V and 4 bases from J, the gap between germline ends came to 12 bases. Germline CDR1 SQVTM, CDR2 ANQGSEA. The CDR3 DNA reads TGCAGCGTTGAAGAGCGGGGGATCGGCTATGGCTACACCTTC. Residues: CSVEERGIGYGYTF. Looking up the rest from reference TRBV29-1 and TRBJ1-2 gives the full variable domain: SAVISQKPSRDICQRGTSLTIQCQVDSQVTMMFWYRQQPGQSLTLIATANQGSEATYESGFVIDKFPISRPNLTFSTLTVSNMSPEDSSIYLCSVEERGIGYGYTFGSGTRLTVV.

This chain joins TRBV14 and TRBJ1-2, with a possible D match to TRBD1 (5 bases). The length of the CDR3 is 15 residues. The V end lost 3 bases, the J end lost 3 bases, and 14 bases lay between the germline ends. From germline, CDR1 is SGHDN and CDR2 FVKESK. The CDR3 protein is CASSQPGNQDYGYTF. DNA for the CDR3: TGTGCCAGCAGCCAGCCAGGGAACCAAGACTATGGCTACACCTTC.

This clone appeared a few times. V gene TRBV6-5 combines with J gene TRBJ1-1, with a weak D call TRBD1 (5 bases). Trimming took 7 bases from V and 10 from J, leaving 25 bases between them. CDR1 is MNHEY and CDR2 is SVGAGI in the germline V gene. The CDR3 contains 15 residues. DNA for the CDR3: TGTGCCAGCAAGCCGCCCATCGGGAGGGGTCTGAGAGCTTTCTTT. The encoded protein is CASKPPIGRGLRAFF.

The chain recombines TRBV30 with TRBJ2-2; 7 positions match TRBD1. With 2 bases clipped from V and 6 bases from J, the junction kept 6 bases outside the gene matches. The CDR3 consists of 14 residues. Germline CDR1 is GTSNPN and CDR2 is SVGIG (reference sequence). The CDR3 protein is CAWSLTGWAGELFF. CDR3 DNA: TGTGCCTGGAGTCTGACAGGGTGGGCCGGGGAGCTGTTTTTT.